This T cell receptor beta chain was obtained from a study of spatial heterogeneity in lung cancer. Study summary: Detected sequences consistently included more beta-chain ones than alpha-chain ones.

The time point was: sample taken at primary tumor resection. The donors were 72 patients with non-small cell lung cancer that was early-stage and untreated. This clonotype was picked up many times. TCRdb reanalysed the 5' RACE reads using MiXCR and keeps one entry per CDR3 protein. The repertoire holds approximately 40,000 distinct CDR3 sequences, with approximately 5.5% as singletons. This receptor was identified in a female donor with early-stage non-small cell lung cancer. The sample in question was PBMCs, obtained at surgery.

The CDR3 loop reads CASSILAINQPQHF. The CDR3 DNA follows: TGTGCCAGTAGTATTTTAGCAATCAATCAGCCCCAGCATTTT. The J gene is TRBJ1-5, the V gene TRBV19; D is ambiguous. Germline lookup yields CDR1 LNHDA and CDR2 SQIVND (reference sequence). With 3 bases removed from V and 3 bases from J, the gap between germline ends came to 9 bases. This CDR3 comprises 14 residues.